These 9 T cell receptor beta chains were sequenced from one sample in a study of blood T cell repertoires in COVID-19. Clones were sequenced by immunoSEQ multiplex PCR, and TCRdb holds only the in-frame ones, with some missing. This table holds 35,000 to 50,000 clones, about four fifths found once. Sequencing used peripheral blood. All receptors come from a woman in her seventies with acute or convalescent COVID-19.

The J gene is TRBJ2-5, the V gene TRBV6-5; tentatively, D is TRBD2 (7 bases). The length of the CDR3 is 15 residues. Germline V gives CDR1 MNHEY, CDR2 SVGAGI. V was trimmed by 5 bases and J by 5 bases, leaving 18 bases between them. The CDR3 sequence: CASSNVGGRGETQYF. DNA for the CDR3: TGTGCCAGCAGTAACGTGGGAGGGAGGGGGGAGACCCAGTACTTC.

This clone was observed once. This chain links TRBV2 with TRBJ2-6; 8 bases fit TRBD1. Germline values: CDR1 SNHLY, CDR2 FYNNEI. This CDR3 has 14 amino acids. Trimming cost V 6 bases and J 2 bases; bases outside gene matches: 0. CDR3 in DNA: TGTGCCAGCAGGGACAGGGCTGGGGCCAACGTCCTGACTTTC. Amino acid sequence: CASRDRAGANVLTF.

The chain joins TRBV19 to TRBJ1-2, with 7 bases matching TRBD1. The ends lost 7 bases at V and 4 bases at J; junction bases unmatched: 6. This CDR3 is built from 13 residues. Per germline, CDR1 LNHDA and CDR2 SQIVND (reference sequence). The CDR3: CASNERDSYGYTF. In DNA form, the CDR3 reads TGTGCCAGTAATGAAAGGGACAGCTATGGCTACACCTTC.

V gene TRBV6-5 combines with J gene TRBJ1-2; D is uncertain. The germline V gene encodes CDR1 MNHEY and CDR2 SVGAGI. The CDR3 sequence is 15 residues long. V shed 7 bases and J shed 6 bases, with 21 bases lying between them. The CDR3 DNA is TGTGCCAGCACCCCGAGCAGGCTCATAACTGATGGCTACACCTTC. Translating it yields CASTPSRLITDGYTF.

CDR3 nucleotides: TGTGCCAGCAGCAAATCCGACAGGGTCTTTTACAATGAGCAGTTCTTC. Protein product: CASSKSDRVFYNEQFF. The chain is built from TRBV13 and TRBJ2-1, with 7 bases aligning to TRBD1. Germline CDR1 and CDR2: PRHDT and FYEKMQ (reference sequence). V lost 5 bases to trimming and J lost 4 bases; unmatched junction nucleotides: 11. The CDR3 consists of 16 residues.

This chain uses TRBV10-2 with TRBJ2-2; tentative D call: TRBD1 (6 bases). Per germline, CDR1 WSHSY and CDR2 SAAADI. The V end was cut by 1 base, the J end by 4 bases, with 10 bases between. The CDR3 has 15 amino acids. The CDR3 bases are TGCGCCAGCAGTGAGTTACAGGGCGGCACCGGGGAGCTGTTTTTT. As protein: CASSELQGGTGELFF.

J is TRBJ1-6 and V is TRBV7-2, with 7 bases that match TRBD1. Germline V gene sequence: CDR1 SGHTA, CDR2 FQGNSA. The CDR3 runs 14 residues. Unmatched junction bases numbered 6, after V lost 6 bases and J lost 7 bases. The CDR3 nucleotides read TGTGCCAGCAGGTCGGGACAGTACAATTCACCCCTCCACTTT. Protein product: CASRSGQYNSPLHF.

The genes are TRBV6-2 or TRBV6-3 and TRBJ2-1, with 7 bases aligning to TRBD2. After removal of 0 bases from V and 8 bases from J, the junction contained 7 bases not matched to a gene. Germline loops: CDR1 MNHEY, CDR2 SVGEGT. This CDR3 has 15 residues. The DNA of the CDR3 is TGTGCCAGCAGTTACTCGCCGGGAGGTAGTCATGAGCAGTTCTTC. It codes for CASSYSPGGSHEQFF.

The chain carries TRBV27 and TRBJ2-1; 8 nucleotides agree with TRBD2. The CDR3 is made up of 16 amino acids. In germline, CDR1 is MNHEY, CDR2 SMNVEV (reference sequence). V gave up 6 bases and J gave up 4 bases; unmatched junction bases: 11. The CDR3 loop is CASRNSGTGLYNEQFF. Here the CDR3 DNA reads TGTGCCAGCAGGAATAGCGGGACTGGCCTATACAATGAGCAGTTCTTC.